The clone carrying this T cell receptor (beta chain) was recorded many times. Its antigen is currently unknown. An end of the junction does not agree with germline; a read error may underlie this. This entry comes from a study of T cells in Graves' hyperthyroidism and ophthalmopathy. Authors of the study amplified TCR beta CDR3 regions from RNA transcripts. The TCR CDR3 was amplified in a first-round RT-PCR using the HTBI primer set. In TCRdb, the multiplex PCR reads were re-called with MiXCR into one record per CDR3 protein. The sample lists roughly 500,000 distinct CDR3 sequences, roughly a quarter occurring once. Overall study findings and caveats: Model output signaled ophthalmopathy a median approximately 6 months ahead of onset. From stable hyperthyroidism, ophthalmopathy was set apart by a 13 V-J model. The majority of expanded thyroid clonotypes above 0.001 also appeared in blood.

CDR3 size: 15 residues. CDR1 and CDR2 from the germline V gene are MNHEY and SVGAGI. Sequencing was carried out using blood. The chain joins TRBV6-5 to TRBJ1-5; no reliable D call. This clonotype originated in a woman under 40 with Graves' ophthalmopathy. The CDR3 loop reads CASSYGRNSDQPQHF. Written as DNA, the CDR3 is TGTGCCAGCAGTTACGGGCGGAATAGCGATCAGCCCCAGCATTTT.